This T cell receptor (beta chain) was recorded in a study of T-cell memory formation after mild COVID-19. Study-wide findings and caveats: Clones which contracted sat mainly in CM and EM if CD4+, and in EMRA if CD8+.

TCRdb itself ran the 5' RACE reads through MiXCR, one entry per CDR3 protein. The sample shows around 130,000 distinct CDR3 sequences, about 18% of them seen only once. About this clonotype itself: Antigen unknown.

The clonotype was recovered from a young man who had mild COVID-19 (a few samples of this study predate the infection). Cell type and time point are not known. Input material: PBMCs or a T cell subset sorted from them (not recorded which).

This chain's CDR3 is CASSVGDRGLYEQYV. Here the CDR3 DNA reads TGTGCCAGCAGCGTAGGCGACAGGGGGCTATACGAGCAGTACGTC. This chain connects TRBV9 to TRBJ2-7, with 10 bases lining up with TRBD1. Germline values: CDR1 SGDLS, CDR2 YYNGEE. The trim removed 0 bases at V and 4 bases at J, leaving 4 bases unmatched. CDR3 size: 15 residues.